This note documents a single TCR beta chain sequence. Its antigen remains undetermined. No qualities accompany the bases; no much larger clone lies one base away. According to the germline V gene, CDR1 reads SGHAT and CDR2 reads FQNNGV. V lost 8 bases and J lost 1 base; the stretch between them is 8 bases long. The CDR3 has 12 amino acids, counting the end cysteine and phenylalanine. Of the read, only the CDR3 DNA is kept; its 36 bases are in frame from base 1. Libraries were made using the immunoSEQ multiplex PCR assay. Held by TCRdb, this immuneACCESS table contains in-frame sequences only and omits some clones. Under half of the omission traces to an unresolved V gene where checked; the cause of the rest is unknown. The sample profile shows about 40,000 clones; roughly 94% of them were found once. Of the sample, over 1.5% falls within the top ten clones. The data stem from a study of T cell changes during pregnancy in multiple sclerosis (dated by TCRdb to between 2019 and 2020). Some background on the complete study: Changes in the T cell repertoire over the course of pregnancy were examined in this study in women with multiple sclerosis.

The sample was peripheral blood, taken in the third trimester of pregnancy. The rearranged segments are TRBV11-2 and TRBJ1-1; possibly the D gene is TRBD1, per 5 matching bases. The source is a female donor with multiple sclerosis, enrolled in a pregnancy study. The DNA is as follows: TGTGCCAGCGGCCAGGGGAACACTGAAGCTTTCTTT. Translated, it reads CASGQGNTEAFF.